These 17 T cell receptor beta chains were sequenced from one sample in a study of shared clonotypes between healthy human individuals. Some clones are missing from TCRdb's copy, which holds only in-frame ones; the method was immunoSEQ multiplex PCR. The repertoire holds millions of clones, with 93% as singletons. Naivety among CD8 cells was defined by CD45RO negativity and positive CCR7 selection, thereby excluding terminally differentiated effector memory CD45RA+ cells. Input material: naive CD8+ T cells from PBMCs. These receptors all come from a man aged 18 to 35 in good health. Some clones in this sample may be carry-over from other donors' samples.

The chain employs TRBV28 and TRBJ1-5; maybe TRBD1 (6 bases). The CDR3 runs to 15 residues. Germline CDR1 MDHEN, CDR2 SYDVKM. V dropped 5 bases and J dropped 4 bases, with 15 bases sitting between them. The CDR3 here is CASSVLQGMNQPQHF. CDR3 in DNA: TGTGCCAGCAGTGTACTTCAGGGGATGAATCAGCCCCAGCATTTT.

This clone was counted once. The chain has TRBV27 and TRBJ1-2; D gene unclear. Germline V lookup: CDR1 MNHEY, CDR2 SMNVEV (reference sequence). There are 11 residues in the CDR3. Trimming took 5 bases from V and 5 from J, leaving 6 bases between them. CDR3 coding DNA: TGTGCCAGCAGTGGGAGTTATGGCTACACCTTC. It yields the protein CASSGSYGYTF.

This chain connects TRBV28 to TRBJ2-3; D is tentatively TRBD1 or TRBD2 (6 bases each). Germline CDR1 and CDR2: MDHEN and SYDVKM. V was pared by 6 bases and J by 4 bases, with 20 bases between. The CDR3 consists of 16 residues. The CDR3 reads CASRRTSHRAADTQYF. DNA of the CDR3: TGTGCCAGCAGGAGAACTAGCCACAGGGCGGCAGATACGCAGTATTTT.

The count of this clone is one. The chain joins TRBV10-3 to TRBJ2-5; 7 positions agree with TRBD2. Germline V CDR1 and CDR2: ENHRY, SYGVKD. V shed 6 bases and J 3 bases; nucleotides not matched to a gene: 16. CDR3 length: 17 amino acids. In DNA, the CDR3 is TGTGCCATCAGGGGAGCGGGAAAGGAACCGGCTAAAGAGACCCAGTACTTC. This encodes CAIRGAGKEPAKETQYF.

As concerns this clone: This same CDR3 is encoded by further DNA sequences in the sample. The V call is TRBV27, the J call TRBJ2-7, with D unclear. Trimming removed 3 bases at V and 4 bases at J, with 10 bases between. Per germline, CDR1 MNHEY and CDR2 SMNVEV (reference sequence). The CDR3 loop spans 13 amino acids. The CDR3 is CASSFVGSYEQYF. In DNA form, the CDR3 reads TGTGCCAGCAGTTTTGTGGGTAGTTACGAGCAGTACTTC.

The chain combines TRBV4-3 with TRBJ2-3; D is unclear. V lost 4 bases to trimming and J lost 3 bases, with 8 bases between them. The CDR3 is 13 amino acids. Germline-derived CDR1 and CDR2 are LGHNA and YSLEER. This CDR3 reads CASSLSKTDTQYF. The CDR3 coding sequence is TGCGCCAGCAGCCTTAGTAAAACAGATACGCAGTATTTT.

With respect to this clone: The sample carries other DNA sequences with the same CDR3. The chain uses TRBV7-3 and TRBJ2-2; D might be TRBD1 (5 bases). Germline-derived CDR1 and CDR2 are SGHTA and FQGTGA. The CDR3 length is 13 residues. Trimming cost V 2 bases and J 4 bases, with 5 bases left between them. The CDR3 is CASSLGATGELFF. The CDR3 DNA follows: TGTGCCAGCAGCTTAGGGGCCACCGGGGAGCTGTTTTTT.

The chain has TRBV11-3 and TRBJ2-1; the D gene is possibly TRBD1 (5 bases). The germline V gene has CDR1 SGHNT and CDR2 YENEEA. The ends were cut back, 1 base at V and 0 bases at J, with 10 bases in the middle. The CDR3 loop spans 16 amino acids. CDR3 loop: CASSLGGASSYNEQFF. The CDR3, as DNA: TGTGCCAGCAGCTTAGGGGGCGCGAGCTCCTACAATGAGCAGTTCTTC.

CDR3 coding DNA: TGCGCCAGCAGCCAAGTACTAGCGGGAGGGAAATACGAGCAGTACTTC. Translation gives CASSQVLAGGKYEQYF. This sequence joins TRBV4-1 and TRBJ2-7; 13 nucleotides agree with TRBD2. V gave up 1 base and J gave up 4 bases; unmatched junction bases: 4. The CDR3 length is 16 residues. Per germline, CDR1 MGHRA and CDR2 YSYEKL.

The CDR3 sequence is CASSFLGNEQFF. DNA for the CDR3: TGTGCCAGCAGCTTCCTTGGCAATGAGCAGTTCTTC. The genes are TRBV13 and TRBJ2-1; D not certain. This CDR3 has 12 residues. The V gene's germline CDR1 is PRHDT and CDR2 FYEKMQ (reference sequence). Deletions cut 3 bases from V and 6 bases from J, with 6 bases between.

The chain links TRBV4-2 to TRBJ2-3; 13 positions match TRBD2. The CDR3 length is 15 residues. V shed 4 bases and J 6 bases; nucleotides not matched to a gene: 4. Looked up from germline, CDR1 is LGHNA and CDR2 is YNFKEQ. This CDR3 is CASSPGLAGVDTQYF. For the CDR3, the DNA is TGTGCCAGCAGCCCCGGACTAGCGGGAGTGGATACGCAGTATTTT.

The V gene is TRBV11-2, the J gene TRBJ1-3; D call uncertain. V dropped 5 bases and J dropped 7 bases, with 18 bases sitting between them. The germline CDR1 and CDR2 sequences are SGHAT and FQNNGV. The CDR3 covers 15 residues. The CDR3: CASSGVGRLENTIYF. Written as DNA, the CDR3 is TGTGCCAGCAGCGGAGTGGGCAGGTTGGAGAACACCATATATTTT.

On this clone itself: Other DNA sequences in this sample translate to the same CDR3. V usage is TRBV28 and J usage is TRBJ2-3; 9 nucleotides line up with TRBD1. Germline CDR1 reads MDHEN; CDR2 reads SYDVKM. V dropped 5 bases and J dropped 6; count of bases not matched to a gene: 3. The CDR3 covers 13 residues. CDR3 loop: CASSLTGGDTQYF. The CDR3 nucleotides read TGTGCCAGCAGTCTCACAGGGGGCGATACGCAGTATTTT. The full variable domain, in which reference TRBV28 and TRBJ2-3 provide the parts outside the CDR3, is DVKVTQSSRYLVKRTGEKVFLECVQDMDHENMFWYRQDPGLGLRLIYFSYDVKMKEKGDIPEGYSVSREKKERFSLILESASTNQTSMYLCASSLTGGDTQYFGPGTRLTVL.

The V call is TRBV19, the J call TRBJ1-1; D call uncertain. The CDR3 extends over 13 amino acids. The germline CDR1 and CDR2 sequences are LNHDA and SQIVND (reference sequence). The germline V and J ends were trimmed by 7 bases and 3 bases, with 12 bases remaining between them. The CDR3 DNA reads TGTGCCAGTACGTACAGTACGTACACTGAAGCTTTCTTT. Translated: CASTYSTYTEAFF.

The rearrangement uses TRBV11-2 and TRBJ2-7; D may be TRBD1 (6 bases). CDR1 and CDR2 from the germline V gene are SGHAT and FQNNGV. V lost 0 bases and J lost 7, with 19 bases in between. The CDR3 runs to 16 residues. The CDR3 DNA follows: TGTGCCAGCAGCTTAGAGCGATTGGGGGCCTTGGGGGAGCAGTACTTC. Translated, it gives CASSLERLGALGEQYF. The full variable domain, rest sourced from reference TRBV11-2 and TRBJ2-7, is EAGVAQSPRYKIIEKRQSVAFWCNPISGHATLYWYQQILGQGPKLLIQFQNNGVVDDSQLPKDRFSAERLKGVDSTLKIQPAKLEDSAVYLCASSLERLGALGEQYFGPGTRLTVT.

The CDR3 sequence is CASSLSSWVNEQFF. The CDR3 nucleotides are TGTGCCAGCAGTTTATCCAGCTGGGTCAATGAGCAGTTCTTC. This chain joins TRBV27 and TRBJ2-1; D call uncertain. Trimming shortened V by 0 bases and J by 6 bases, and 9 bases separated the two germline ends. From germline, CDR1 is MNHEY and CDR2 SMNVEV (reference sequence). This CDR3 comprises 14 residues.

On this clone itself: The same CDR3 can be traced to other DNA sequences in this sample. The DNA of the CDR3 is TGTGCCAGCAGTTTAGGATCGTACGAGCAGTACTTC. This translates into CASSLGSYEQYF. The chain is built from TRBV28 and TRBJ2-7, with no clear D. V was trimmed by 2 bases and J by 4 bases, leaving 6 bases between them. The germline CDR1 and CDR2 sequences are MDHEN and SYDVKM. The CDR3 consists of 12 residues.